This paragraph reports one TCR beta chain. Its binding antigen is unknown. No base-level quality is on record; no much larger clone is a single base apart. Donors were around 37 systemically healthy Caucasian individuals from Russia aged about 6 to 100 years. Each donor gave about 9.7 milliliters of peripheral blood, drawn into EDTA-treated Vacutainer tubes. Ficoll-Paque density-gradient centrifugation was used to isolate PBMCs, with at least 6.5 million per sample. Trizol reagent was used to extract total RNA from PBMCs, with at least 5.5 micrograms per sample. Naive CD45RAhigh/CD27high T cell percentages were measured by flow cytometry on a PBMC aliquot from every donor. The germline V gene gives CDR1 as SGHRS and CDR2 as YFSETQ. The CDR3, from cysteine to phenylalanine, totals 15 residues. Only the CDR3 region is kept as DNA, spanning 45 bases read in frame from base 1. V loses 4 bases, J loses 11 bases, and the germline ends lie 24 bases apart.

The library came from 5' RACE. For sequencing, an Illumina HiSeq 2500 was employed. The second PCR ran for roughly 7 to 12 cycles and used a J-beta primer mix along with a sample-barcoded 5' primer. A unique molecular identifier was introduced onto each TCR beta cDNA molecule by a template-switch 5' adaptor carrying 12 random nucleotides. Each sample yielded at least 2.5 million CDR3-containing paired-end reads. The Mint cDNA synthesis kit, primed by a TRBC-specific oligonucleotide, was used to synthesize first-strand cDNA from all RNA. Following uracil-DNA glycosylase treatment, a first 18-cycle PCR with universal primers M1SS and BC2_uni_R was performed on all cDNA. Per the source publication's procedure: For normalization, 1 million high-quality reads, each with a distinct molecular identifier, were randomly selected from each sample. Instead of being binned into consensus sequences, reads with shared molecular identifiers were discarded. MiTCR, run with a Q25 quality threshold and the strictest error-elimination algorithm, handled CDR3 identification, clonotype clustering and error correction. A nonparametric unseen species model with Euler transformation was used to estimate a lower bound on total TCR beta diversity. In-frame beta chains were kept once TCRdb had trimmed the public reads at Q25 with fastp and called clones with MiXCR. A single entry per CDR3 protein holds the most common genes and DNA from its merged rows. The V and J calls and clone size are TCRdb's, not the authors'. The sample table lists about 730,000 distinct CDR3 sequences, more than 40% of them with a count of one. The ten largest clones take up 20% to 25% of the sample.

The data originate from a study of blood T cells in healthy people across ages (dated by TCRdb to between 2015 and 2017). About the investigation overall: Template switching captured roughly one uniquely barcoded TCR beta cDNA molecule per two T cells in model experiments. Using deep sequencing normalized with unique cDNA molecular identifiers, the study measured how TCR beta repertoire diversity changes with age. The donors were split into four age groups: young (average 16 years), middle-aged (39), aged (approximately 59) and long-lived (under 85). Donors of different ages were randomly distributed across sequencing lanes to avoid experimental bias. For two donors (one aged 18 to 29 and one aged 80 or older), the study analyzed two additional independent replicas of 1 million unique cDNA reads from the same blood draw. The full study reports these points: Because donor CMV infection status was unknown, age-related changes in expanded clonotypes were potentially confounded. Observed TCR beta diversity per million T cells fell roughly linearly with age, and a significant reduction was already apparent by age about 43. Estimates of total diversity based on one million sequenced T cells were considered lower bounds and underestimates. Conclusive comparison of naive and antigen-experienced compartments was prevented by the profiling of bulk unsorted PBMCs. Compared with the aged group, more naive CD4+ T cells, fewer expanded clones and increased TCR diversity were shown by the long-lived group, suggesting age selection. A strong correlation was found between observed TCR beta diversity and the percentage of naive T cells measured by flow cytometry.

This clonotype was sampled from an older woman in good health. The source material was blood. Here the chain combines TRBV5-1 and TRBJ2-5; no D gene call is confident. The CDR3 is CASSQRAGVPNEQYF. The sequenced DNA: TGCGCCAGCAGCCAAAGGGCCGGAGTCCCCAATGAGCAGTACTTC.